Listed here are 32 T cell receptor beta chains from one sample, sequenced in a study of T cell repertoires in ileal Crohn's disease. This table comes from immunoSEQ multiplex PCR, and its TCRdb copy is limited to in-frame clones, with some not included. The table records some 30,000 clones, around four fifths of them present only once. The sample taken for sequencing was ileal tissue. All receptors come from an adult with Crohn's disease.

V gene TRBV4-2 combines with J gene TRBJ2-3, with 10 bases identical to TRBD2. Trimming took 3 bases from V and 6 from J; bases not matched to a gene: 12. In germline, CDR1 is LGHNA, CDR2 YNFKEQ. This CDR3 is built from 17 residues. This chain's CDR3 is CASSHPLGLAEGDTQYF. The CDR3 DNA sequence: TGTGCCAGCAGCCACCCCCTAGGACTAGCGGAGGGGGATACGCAGTATTTT.

The rearrangement uses TRBV2 and TRBJ2-5; 7 positions agree with TRBD2. The J call may be incorrect, as the DNA end agrees better with TRBJ2-7. CDR1 and CDR2 (germline): SNHLY, FYNNEI. There are 13 residues in the CDR3. For the CDR3, the DNA is TGTGCCAGCAGACCTAGCGGCCTCTACGAGCAGTACTTC. Translating gives CASRPSGLYEQYF.

This chain connects TRBV25-1 to TRBJ2-3; 11 bases are shared with TRBD2. With V trimmed by 4 bases and J by 1 base, 7 bases remained unmatched. The CDR3 totals 17 residues. Germline V CDR1 and CDR2: MGHDK, SYGVNS. CDR3 protein: CASSVSNSGGGTDTQYF. DNA of the CDR3: TGTGCCAGCAGTGTCTCGAATAGCGGGGGGGGCACAGATACGCAGTATTTT.

V and J are TRBV7-3 and TRBJ1-1; D unclear. V lost 2 bases and J lost 6, with 10 bases in between. The CDR3 totals 13 residues. Germline CDR1 reads SGHTA; CDR2 reads FQGTGA. The CDR3 is CASSLGRLSEAFF. CDR3 sequence (DNA): TGTGCCAGCAGCTTAGGCAGACTATCTGAAGCTTTCTTT.

This clone was seen more than once but under ten times. V and J are TRBV10-3 and TRBJ2-3, with TRBD2 identical over 7 bases. Germline CDR1 is ENHRY and CDR2 is SYGVKD. CDR3 length: 14 amino acids. The ends lost 7 bases at V and 2 bases at J; junction bases unmatched: 6. The chain's CDR3 is CAIKASGYTDTQYF. The CDR3 DNA follows: TGTGCCATCAAGGCTAGCGGATACACAGATACGCAGTATTTT.

V and J are TRBV4-3 and TRBJ2-5; D might be TRBD2 (5 bases). Deletions cut 4 bases from V and 2 bases from J, with 17 bases between. This CDR3 is 16 amino acids long. Per the germline V gene, CDR1 is LGHNA and CDR2 is YSLEER. The chain's CDR3 is CASSPRGVGPQETQYF. The CDR3 bases are TGCGCCAGCAGCCCCCGGGGAGTCGGCCCTCAAGAGACCCAGTACTTC.

V and J are TRBV5-6 and TRBJ2-2; the match to TRBD1 covers 11 bases. The junction had 5 bases not matched to a gene; V was cut back by 4 bases and J by 6 bases. The CDR3 runs to 15 residues. The germline CDR1 and CDR2 sequences are SGHDT and YYEEEE. This CDR3 is CASSVGQGAAGELFF. CDR3 sequence (DNA): TGTGCCAGCAGCGTCGGACAGGGGGCGGCCGGGGAGCTGTTTTTT.

The chain couples TRBV11-2 to TRBJ2-5; D remains ambiguous. Per germline, CDR1 SGHAT and CDR2 FQNNGV. V was shortened by 6 bases and J by 4 bases, with 6 bases between the two germline ends. There are 11 residues in the CDR3. In DNA form, the CDR3 reads TGTGCCAGCAGTCCAGGAGAGACCCAGTACTTC. It translates to CASSPGETQYF. Variable domain in full (rest from reference TRBV11-2 and TRBJ2-5): EAGVAQSPRYKIIEKRQSVAFWCNPISGHATLYWYQQILGQGPKLLIQFQNNGVVDDSQLPKDRFSAERLKGVDSTLKIQPAKLEDSAVYLCASSPGETQYFGPGTRLLVL.

V and J are TRBV9 and TRBJ1-6; D remains unclear. The CDR3 length is 13 residues. CDR1 is SGDLS and CDR2 is YYNGEE in the germline V gene. V was trimmed by 3 bases and J by 6 bases, leaving 7 bases between them. The CDR3 DNA reads as TGTGCCAGCAGCGCAGAGGGTAATTCACCCCTCCACTTT. Translating gives CASSAEGNSPLHF.

The chain employs TRBV15 and TRBJ2-5; no firm D call. The J call may be in error: the DNA end matches TRBJ2-7 better. The CDR3 length is 13 residues. Germline V gene data show CDR1 as LNHNV and CDR2 as YYDKDF (reference sequence). CDR3 region: CATSREADYEQYF. As DNA, the CDR3 is TGTGCCACCAGCAGAGAGGCCGACTACGAGCAGTACTTC.

V and J are TRBV5-6 and TRBJ1-5; possibly TRBD1 for D (5 bases). The CDR3 extends over 16 amino acids. In germline, CDR1 is SGHDT, CDR2 YYEEEE. Trimming took 4 bases from V and 3 from J, leaving 17 bases between them. The CDR3 nucleotides read TGTGCCAGCAGCCGGGGGGGTGTTGGATCCAATCAGCCCCAGCATTTT. Translating it yields CASSRGGVGSNQPQHF.

The chain uses TRBV19 and TRBJ1-1, with D possibly TRBD1 on 6 matching bases. Trimming removed 5 bases at V and 0 bases at J, with 16 bases between. CDR1 is LNHDA and CDR2 is SQIVND in the germline V gene (reference sequence). The CDR3 covers 16 residues. CDR3 loop: CASSPRTVSLNTEAFF. The CDR3 DNA sequence: TGTGCCAGTAGTCCTCGGACAGTATCACTGAACACTGAAGCTTTCTTT.

V is TRBV6-1 and J is TRBJ1-6; 8 bases align to TRBD1. CDR1 and CDR2 (germline): MNHNS, SASEGT. V was clipped by 6 bases and J by 4 bases; unmatched bases: 2. This CDR3 comprises 14 residues. CDR3 sequence: CASRGQAYNSPLHF. The CDR3 bases are TGTGCCAGCAGGGGACAGGCGTATAATTCACCCCTCCACTTT.

This clone was recorded a few times. The V gene is TRBV18, the J gene TRBJ1-2; D is unresolved. The CDR3 totals 15 residues. Germline CDR1 and CDR2: KGHSH and LQKENI. V gave up 3 bases and J gave up 6 bases, with 17 bases separating them. For the CDR3, the DNA is TGTGCCAGCTCACCTGCCCTTCGAGCCCAAGATGGCTACACCTTC. It yields the protein CASSPALRAQDGYTF.

The CDR3 protein is CASSFGDRVGYTF. CDR3 nucleotide sequence: TGTGCCAGCAGTTTCGGGGACAGGGTTGGCTACACCTTC. The chain carries TRBV6-5 and TRBJ1-2; 9 bases are shared with TRBD1. The CDR3 consists of 13 residues. With 4 bases clipped from V and 7 bases from J, the junction kept 4 bases outside the gene matches. CDR1 and CDR2 from the germline V gene are MNHEY and SVGAGI.

The chain joins TRBV7-2 to TRBJ2-1; a weak D match, TRBD2 (5 bases). The CDR3 consists of 13 residues. Trimming shortened V by 4 bases and J by 6 bases, and 10 bases separated the two germline ends. Looked up from germline, CDR1 is SGHTA and CDR2 is FQGNSA. CDR3 sequence: CASSSNSANEQFF. The CDR3 DNA reads as TGTGCCAGCAGCTCCAATAGCGCCAATGAGCAGTTCTTC.

V usage is TRBV18 and J usage is TRBJ1-2; D is possibly TRBD1 (6 bases). V was clipped by 2 bases and J by 7 bases, with 14 bases between them. Per germline, CDR1 KGHSH and CDR2 LQKENI. The CDR3 is made up of 14 amino acids. CDR3 in amino acids: CASSPDTGRTGYTF. DNA of the CDR3: TGTGCCAGCTCACCAGATACAGGGCGTACTGGCTACACCTTC.

This clone was observed a handful of times. J is TRBJ1-4 and V is TRBV5-8, with D possibly matching TRBD1 (5 bases). There are 15 residues in the CDR3. V was cut by 0 bases and J by 5 bases, with 11 bases left in between. From germline, CDR1 is SGHTS and CDR2 YDEGEE. The CDR3 here is CASSLGWGQNEKLFF. For the CDR3, the DNA is TGTGCCAGCAGCTTGGGCTGGGGCCAAAATGAAAAACTGTTTTTT.

The V and J genes are TRBV4-1 and TRBJ2-1, with D tentatively TRBD2 (6 bases). This CDR3 has 14 residues. Germline V gene sequence: CDR1 MGHRA, CDR2 YSYEKL. Trimming shortened V by 4 bases and J by 4 bases, and 11 bases separated the two germline ends. The CDR3 coding sequence is TGCGCCAGCAGCCGAGGCGGGGATTACAATGAGCAGTTCTTC. Its protein product is CASSRGGDYNEQFF.

The gene calls are TRBV21-1 and TRBJ1-1; TRBD1 is the table's D call and was not checked against the DNA. TRBV21-1 is recorded as a pseudogene. The CDR3 has 16 residues. CDR3 protein: CASSKRTGGEPWEAFF. The CDR3 coding sequence is TGTGCCAGCAGCAAACGGACAGGGGGGGAACCGTGGGAAGCTTTCTTT.

The chain recombines TRBV5-1 with TRBJ2-7; 9 nucleotides match TRBD2. Germline V lookup: CDR1 SGHRS, CDR2 YFSETQ. This CDR3 is built from 16 residues. The V and J ends lost 0 bases and 7 bases, in that order; junction bases with no gene match: 11. The chain's CDR3 is CASSLVRLAGASEQYF. The CDR3 nucleotides read TGCGCCAGCAGCTTGGTACGATTAGCGGGAGCGTCGGAGCAGTACTTC.

This chain links TRBV6-5 with TRBJ2-7, with 9 bases lining up with TRBD2. Germline V CDR1 and CDR2: MNHEY, SVGAGI. The CDR3 consists of 15 residues. With V trimmed by 0 bases and J by 2 bases, 2 bases remained unmatched. CDR3 sequence (DNA): TGTGCCAGCAGTTACTCGGGACTAGCCCCCTACGAGCAGTACTTC. Protein sequence: CASSYSGLAPYEQYF.

This clone has a single count. CDR3 residues: CASGPTGGWGETQYF. DNA for the CDR3: TGTGCCAGCGGACCCACAGGGGGCTGGGGTGAGACCCAGTACTTC. The V call is TRBV6-1, the J call TRBJ2-5; 9 nucleotides match TRBD1. Unmatched junction bases numbered 12, after V lost 8 bases and J lost 5 bases. CDR1 and CDR2 from the germline V gene are MNHNS and SASEGT. The CDR3 is 15 residues long.

The CDR3: CASSPPGTGAYEQYF. In DNA, the CDR3 is TGTGCCAGCAGCCCCCCCGGGACAGGGGCCTACGAGCAGTACTTC. The rearrangement links TRBV13 to TRBJ2-5; 10 nucleotides agree with TRBD1. The end of the DNA is better explained by TRBJ2-7, so the J call may be wrong. Germline assignment: CDR1 PRHDT and CDR2 FYEKMQ (reference sequence). The CDR3 is made up of 15 amino acids.

This clone was counted once. The rearrangement links TRBV5-6 to TRBJ1-1; the D is unclear. This CDR3 spans 14 amino acids. V was pared by 1 base and J by 4 bases, with 11 bases between. The V gene's germline CDR1 is SGHDT and CDR2 YYEEEE. In DNA form, the CDR3 reads TGTGCCAGCAGCTTGTTCAGGTTGGGCACTGAAGCTTTCTTT. It yields the protein CASSLFRLGTEAFF.

V usage is TRBV6-5 and J usage is TRBJ1-2; D is undetermined. CDR3 length: 13 amino acids. Germline CDR1 reads MNHEY; CDR2 reads SVGAGI. Trimming removed 2 bases from V and 8 bases from J, with 12 bases in between. The CDR3 coding sequence is TGTGCCAGCAGTTACGGGCCGCCAATGGGCTACACCTTC. Its protein product is CASSYGPPMGYTF.

The genes are TRBV27 and TRBJ1-1, with a weak D call TRBD1 (5 bases). The length of the CDR3 is 14 residues. V lost 6 bases, J lost 4 bases, and 15 bases lay in between. The germline V gene has CDR1 MNHEY and CDR2 SMNVEV (reference sequence). Here the CDR3 DNA reads TGTGCCAGCAGGCTGGGCAGGCAGGGCACTGAAGCTTTCTTT. Amino acids: CASRLGRQGTEAFF.

The chain links TRBV5-3 to TRBJ1-1, with D perhaps matching TRBD1 (5 bases). TRBV5-3 is classed as an ORF, of uncertain function. The CDR3 has 15 residues. V lost 0 bases, J lost 3 bases, and 12 bases lay in between. CDR3 sequence reads: CARSLAPQAHTEAFF. CDR3 nucleotides: TGTGCCAGAAGCTTGGCTCCACAGGCACACACTGAAGCTTTCTTT.

V and J are TRBV23-1 and TRBJ2-7, with 9 bases fitting TRBD1. TRBV23-1 counts as an open reading frame of uncertain function. Unmatched junction bases numbered 12, after V lost 7 bases and J lost 5 bases. This CDR3 has 15 residues. The CDR3 bases are TGCGCCAGCAACACAGACGGGACAGGGAGGCACGAGCAGTACTTC. Residues: CASNTDGTGRHEQYF.

CDR3 in amino acids: CASGPDRDYYGYTF. DNA of the CDR3: TGTGCTAGTGGACCCGACAGGGATTACTATGGCTACACCTTC. This sequence joins TRBV12-5 and TRBJ1-2; TRBD1 agrees at 7 bases. J gave up 3 bases and V 6 bases, and 7 bases lay outside the gene matches. Germline CDR1 and CDR2: LGHNT and FRNRAP. The CDR3 extends over 14 amino acids.

The chain recombines TRBV15 with TRBJ2-3; 8 bases fit TRBD2. Unmatched junction bases numbered 6, after V lost 5 bases and J lost 11 bases. Germline V gene data show CDR1 as LNHNV and CDR2 as YYDKDF (reference sequence). The CDR3 totals 12 residues. The CDR3 DNA reads TGTGCCACCAGCTCGACCGGGACTAGGCAGTATTTT. As protein: CATSSTGTRQYF.

The V call is TRBV11-1, the J call TRBJ2-7, with TRBD1 matching 7 bases. Per the germline V gene, CDR1 is SGHAT and CDR2 is FQDESV (reference sequence). CDR3 size: 15 residues. V shed 6 bases and J 0 bases; nucleotides not matched to a gene: 8. The CDR3 nucleotides read TGTGCCAGCAGAGCCACAGGGGCCAGCTCCTACGAGCAGTACTTC. Translated: CASRATGASSYEQYF.